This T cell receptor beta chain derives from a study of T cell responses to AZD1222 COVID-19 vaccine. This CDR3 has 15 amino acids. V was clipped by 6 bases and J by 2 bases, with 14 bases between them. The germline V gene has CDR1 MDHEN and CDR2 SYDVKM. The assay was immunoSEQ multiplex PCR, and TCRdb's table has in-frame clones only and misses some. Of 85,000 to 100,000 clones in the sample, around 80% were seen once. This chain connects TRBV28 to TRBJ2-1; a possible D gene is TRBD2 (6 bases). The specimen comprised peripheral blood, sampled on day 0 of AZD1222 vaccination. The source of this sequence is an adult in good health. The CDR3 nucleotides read TGTGCCAGCAGCCATGGAGGGCCCCCCTACAATGAGCAGTTCTTC. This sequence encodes CASSHGGPPYNEQFF.